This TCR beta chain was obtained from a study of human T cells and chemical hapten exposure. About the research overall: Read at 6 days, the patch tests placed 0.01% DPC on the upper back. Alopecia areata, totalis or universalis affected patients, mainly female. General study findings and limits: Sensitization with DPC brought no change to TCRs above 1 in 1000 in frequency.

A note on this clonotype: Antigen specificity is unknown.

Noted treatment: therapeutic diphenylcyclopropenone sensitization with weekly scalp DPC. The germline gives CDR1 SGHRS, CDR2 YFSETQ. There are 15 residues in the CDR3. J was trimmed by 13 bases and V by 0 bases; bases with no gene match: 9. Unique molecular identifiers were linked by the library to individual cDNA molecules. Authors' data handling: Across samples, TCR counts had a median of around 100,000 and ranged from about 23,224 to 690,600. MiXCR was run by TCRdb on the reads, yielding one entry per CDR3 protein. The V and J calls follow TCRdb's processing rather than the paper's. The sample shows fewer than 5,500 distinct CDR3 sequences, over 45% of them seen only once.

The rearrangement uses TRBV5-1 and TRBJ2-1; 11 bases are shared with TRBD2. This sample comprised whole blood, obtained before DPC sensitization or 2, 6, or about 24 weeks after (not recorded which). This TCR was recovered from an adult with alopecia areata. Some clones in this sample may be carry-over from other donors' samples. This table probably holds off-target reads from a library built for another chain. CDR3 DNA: TGCGCCAGCAGCTTGGCACTAGCGGGAGCCTTTGTCCAGTTCTTC. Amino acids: CASSLALAGAFVQFF.